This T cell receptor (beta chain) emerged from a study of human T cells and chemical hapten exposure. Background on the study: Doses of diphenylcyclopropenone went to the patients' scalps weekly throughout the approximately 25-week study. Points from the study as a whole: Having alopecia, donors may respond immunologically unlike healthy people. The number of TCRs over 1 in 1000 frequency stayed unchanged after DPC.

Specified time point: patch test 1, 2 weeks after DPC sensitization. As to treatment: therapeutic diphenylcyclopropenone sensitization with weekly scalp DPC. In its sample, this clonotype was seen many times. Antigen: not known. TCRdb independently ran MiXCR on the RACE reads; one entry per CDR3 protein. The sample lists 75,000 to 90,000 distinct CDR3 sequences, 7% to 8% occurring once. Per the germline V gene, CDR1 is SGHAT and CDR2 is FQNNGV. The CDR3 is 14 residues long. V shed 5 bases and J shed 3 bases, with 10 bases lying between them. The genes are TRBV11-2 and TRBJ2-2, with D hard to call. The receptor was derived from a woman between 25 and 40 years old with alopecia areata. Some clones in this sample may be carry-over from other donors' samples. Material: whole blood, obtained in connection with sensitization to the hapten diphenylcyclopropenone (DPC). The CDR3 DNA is TGTGCCAGCAGCCCCCAGTCCCACACCGGGGAGCTGTTTTTT. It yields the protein CASSPQSHTGELFF.